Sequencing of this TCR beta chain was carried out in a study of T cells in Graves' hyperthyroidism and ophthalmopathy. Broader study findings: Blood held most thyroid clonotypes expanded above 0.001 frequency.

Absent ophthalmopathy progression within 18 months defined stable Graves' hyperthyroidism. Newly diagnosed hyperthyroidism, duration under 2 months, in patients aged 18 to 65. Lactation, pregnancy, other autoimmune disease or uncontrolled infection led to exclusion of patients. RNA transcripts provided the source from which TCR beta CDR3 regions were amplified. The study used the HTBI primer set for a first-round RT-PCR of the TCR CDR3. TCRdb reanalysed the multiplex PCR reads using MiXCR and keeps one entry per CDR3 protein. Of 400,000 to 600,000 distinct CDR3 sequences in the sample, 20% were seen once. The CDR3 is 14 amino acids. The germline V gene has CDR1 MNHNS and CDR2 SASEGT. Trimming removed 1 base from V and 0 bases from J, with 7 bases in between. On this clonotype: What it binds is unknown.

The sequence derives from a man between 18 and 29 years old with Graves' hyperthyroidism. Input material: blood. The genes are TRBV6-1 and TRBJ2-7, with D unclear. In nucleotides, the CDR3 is TGTGCCAGCAGTGAAGAGGGCCACTCCTACGAGCAGTACTTC. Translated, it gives CASSEEGHSYEQYF.